A single sample gave rise to the 9 T cell receptor beta chains below, sequenced in a study of tissue T cells after allogeneic stem cell transplantation. Documented time point: mouse harvest day 14 after allogeneic transplant. Each mouse received 10^7 T-cell-depleted marrow cells plus 10^6 splenic CD5+ T cells by tail vein. Profiled with immunoSEQ multiplex PCR; TCRdb holds only in-frame clones, not every one. The table has about 3,100 clones, approximately 48% seen once. The sample taken for sequencing was gut tissue. The receptor source for this set is a female BALB/c mouse given C57BL/6 T cells with graft-versus-host disease after an allogeneic hematopoietic cell transplant.

As regards this clone: Germline and genes here are mouse. Coverage ceases 1 residue before the CDR3 finishes, and the germline J gene fills in the end. The rearrangement links TRBV26 to TRBJ2-2, with unresolved D. V shed 3 bases and J shed 1 base, with 3 bases lying between them. CDR1 is KGHPV and CDR2 is FQNQEV in the germline V gene (reference sequence). The CDR3 consists of 13 residues. The chain's CDR3 is CASSLENTGQLYF. Incomplete CDR3 DNA: TGTGCCAGCAGTCTAGAAAACACCGGGCAGCTCTAC.

As regards this clone: Mouse gene names apply. The read finishes 1 residue shy of the CDR3 end, and the germline J gene is used to complete it. V and J are TRBV13-3 and TRBJ2-7; 11 bases align to TRBD2. Per germline, CDR1 NNHDY and CDR2 SYVADS. V lost 4 bases to trimming and J lost 4 bases; unmatched junction nucleotides: 7. The CDR3 is 15 residues long. The sequenced part of the CDR3 DNA is TGTGCCAGCAGTCCCGACTGGGGGGGGGAATATGAACAGTAC. As protein: CASSPDWGGEYEQY. The full CDR3 is CASSPDWGGEYEQYF.

This clone ranks as large. Gene names are the mouse ones. The sequenced fragment ends 1 residue before the CDR3 boundary, so the rest is inferred from the germline J gene. The chain carries TRBV29 and TRBJ1-3; D possibly corresponds to TRBD1 (5 bases). Trimming left V 0 bases short and J 2 bases short, with 8 bases between. The CDR3 runs 15 residues. Germline loops: CDR1 MSHET, CDR2 SYDVDS. Incomplete CDR3 DNA: TGTGCTAGCAGTTTATCGACGGGGGCTGGAAATACGCTCTAT. It codes for CASSLSTGAGNTLY. From start to end, the CDR3 is CASSLSTGAGNTLYF. The full variable domain, with the rest looked up from reference TRBV29 and TRBJ1-3, is DMKVTQMPRYLIKRMGENVLLECGQDMSHETMYWYRQDPGLGLQLIYISYDVDSNSEGDIPKGYRVSRKKREHFSLILDSAKTNQTSVYFCASSLSTGAGNTLYFGEGSRLIVV.

A remark on this clone: Each gene name is a mouse one. The CDR3 end is not reached by the read, which stops 1 residue before it; the germline J gene fills it in. Other DNA sequences in the sample encode the same CDR3. This chain joins TRBV5 and TRBJ2-5; D could derive from TRBD1 or TRBD2 (6 bases each). Germline CDR1 and CDR2: LGHNA and YNLKQL (reference sequence). This CDR3 has 14 residues. With 0 bases removed from V and 6 bases from J, the gap between germline ends came to 10 bases. CDR3 residues: CASSQDWGQDTQYF. CDR3 DNA, as far as it was read: TGTGCCAGCAGCCAAGATTGGGGGCAGGACACCCAGTAC.

In regard to this clone: Gene names and germline refer to mouse. Sequencing ends 1 residue short of the CDR3 end; the germline J gene provides the rest. This chain uses TRBV26 with TRBJ1-3, with D unresolved. Germline CDR1 KGHPV, CDR2 FQNQEV (reference sequence). CDR3 length equals 15 residues. Between the trimmed V and J ends, which lost 2 bases and 0 bases, there was a span of 8 bases. Incomplete CDR3 DNA: TGTGCCAGCAGTCTGAGCAGAAATTCTGGAAATACGCTCTAT. It specifies CASSLSRNSGNTLY. The full CDR3 is CASSLSRNSGNTLYF.

With respect to this clone: Gene and germline names: mouse. This CDR3 reads CASSLDRAGTEVFF. The CDR3 bases that were read are TGTGCCAGCTCTCTCGACAGGGCGGGCACAGAAGTCTTC. This chain joins TRBV12-1 and TRBJ1-1; TRBD1 matches 7 bases. The observed sequence ends 1 residue before the CDR3 terminus, with the missing tail filled in from the germline J gene. The CDR3 runs 14 residues. Germline V gives CDR1 SGHSN, CDR2 HYEKVE. V was pared by 0 bases and J by 4 bases, with 4 bases of the junction left unmatched.

Regarding this clone: The genes and germline here are from mouse. From the germline J gene comes the end of the CDR3, since the read stops 1 residue before it. This rearrangement joins TRBV3 to TRBJ1-1, with TRBD1 as a possible D gene (5 bases). The ends were cut back, 5 bases at V and 1 base at J, with 8 bases in the middle. In germline, CDR1 is SNHLY, CDR2 FYNGKV (reference sequence). This CDR3 has 13 amino acids. The CDR3 protein is CASSPTGNTEVFF. The part of the CDR3 DNA that was read is TGTGCCAGCAGCCCAACAGGGAACACAGAAGTCTTC.

Remarks on this clone: Gene names are the mouse ones. Coverage ceases 1 residue before the CDR3 finishes, and the germline J gene fills in the end. This rearrangement joins TRBV2 to TRBJ2-4; D is unclear. Trimming shortened V by 2 bases and J by 4 bases, and 4 bases separated the two germline ends. Germline V CDR1 and CDR2: LGHNA, YSYQKL. CDR3 size: 12 residues. Here the CDR3 reads CASSQTENTLYF. The CDR3 bases that were read are TGTGCCAGCAGCCAAACTGAAAACACCTTGTAC.

In its sample, this clone is large. Mouse gene names apply. The read ends 1 residue before the CDR3 terminus; that terminus is restored from the germline J gene. The rearrangement uses TRBV13-3 and TRBJ2-7; no definite D call. Trimming took 5 bases from V and 4 from J, leaving 7 bases between them. Germline values: CDR1 NNHDY, CDR2 SYVADS. The CDR3 covers 11 residues. The DNA read from the CDR3 is TGTGCCAGCAGATCCGATTATGAACAGTAC. Protein sequence: CASRSDYEQY. The whole CDR3 protein reads CASRSDYEQYF.